The clone carrying this T cell receptor beta chain was counted many times. The data are from a study of Graves' ophthalmopathy and Graves' hyperthyroidism. Diagnosis used clinical symptoms, serum thyroxine, TRAb, thyroid ultrasound and orbital computed tomography. The CDR3 covers 15 residues. The V end lost 0 bases, the J end lost 1 base, and 10 bases lay between the germline ends. Germline CDR1 SGHRS, CDR2 YFSETQ. The authors amplified TCR beta CDR3 regions, and they did so from RNA transcripts for repertoire sequencing. The workflow started with a first-round RT-PCR run with HTBI primers and then moved on to a second-round multiplex PCR. TCRdb recomputed calls from the multiplex PCR reads with MiXCR, one row per CDR3 protein. The sample holds roughly 400,000 distinct CDR3 sequences, 15% to 20% seen once.

Sequenced sample: peripheral blood. The chain joins TRBV5-1 to TRBJ1-1; D remains ambiguous. This TCR was sampled from a woman between 18 and 29 years old with Graves' ophthalmopathy. CDR3 DNA: TGCGCCAGCAGCTTGGCTTTTGGCGAGAACACTGAAGCTTTCTTT. Translation: CASSLAFGENTEAFF.